The source of this T cell receptor (beta chain) is a study of CD8+CD57+ T cells in acquired aplastic anemia. The overall study: DNA recovered from sorted CD4+ and CD8+ cells had a mean of around 3.2 ug. Healthy donor sequencing depth: around 9.9 million CD4+, under 14 million CD8+ reads.

With regard to this clonotype: What it recognizes is unknown.

Study conclusions and caveats: Overlap between patients and controls comprised about 30 CD8+ CDR3 sequences.

It was genomic DNA that served as the template for profiling TCR beta VDJ and CDR3. TCRdb re-called the reads with MiXCR, one entry per CDR3 protein. Of 400,000 to 500,000 distinct CDR3 sequences in the sample, roughly 64% were seen once. The CDR3 consists of 16 residues. Germline loops: CDR1 SGHTA, CDR2 FQGNSA. The V gene lost 6 bases and the J gene lost 5 bases, with 23 bases spanning the gap. The chain employs TRBV7-2 and TRBJ2-7; no reliable D call. The clonotype comes from a human donor in good health, serving as a control. Sequencing input: sorted CD4+, CD8+, or CD8+CD57+ T cells (not recorded which) from PBMCs. The CDR3 region has the DNA TGTGCCAGCAGATATACTCGGCGACATTCCCCTGACGAGCAGTACTTC. As protein: CASRYTRRHSPDEQYF.